Sequencing of this T cell receptor beta chain was carried out in a study of CD8 T cells in ankylosing spondylitis. The study, taken as a whole, reports: Clones linked to the disease showed a CD8+ phenotype. They occurred at relatively low frequencies in peripheral blood. Previously reported in reactive arthritis synovial fluid and blood were some of the motif variants.

The sample holds many counts of this clonotype. Its target is unknown. TCRdb processed the 5' RACE reads anew with MiXCR; each CDR3 protein has one entry. This table has 150,000 to 200,000 distinct CDR3 sequences, approximately 18% appearing once. Germline values: CDR1 SGHRS, CDR2 YFSETQ. V shed 9 bases and J shed 4 bases, with 19 bases lying between them. This CDR3 region has 14 residues. Sequenced sample: blood, either unsorted or a sorted T cell fraction (not recorded which). The rearrangement joins TRBV5-1 to TRBJ2-5; tentatively, D is TRBD2 (5 bases). The TCR comes from a male donor aged 10 to 35 with ankylosing spondylitis or in good health (not recorded which). The CDR3 loop is CATTDGFRGETQYF. In nucleotides, the CDR3 is TGCGCCACCACCGATGGGTTTCGGGGAGAGACCCAGTACTTC.